These T cell receptor beta chains were read from a single sample in a study of PD-1 blockade in classical Hodgkin lymphoma. Libraries were prepared by immunoSEQ multiplex PCR; TCRdb keeps only in-frame clonotypes and omits some of them. Among 15,000 or so clones listed, around 84% were seen once. The sequenced sample was peripheral blood mononuclear cells (PBMCs), obtained at baseline. The receptors stem from a human donor with classical Hodgkin lymphoma. Both conserved end residues are part of each CDR3.

>TRBJ2-7|TRBV29-1
CSFLGEGRGSYEQYF
>.|TRBV5-1
CASSLAGSEQYF
>TRBJ1-2|TRBV5-4
CASSFGESRYTF
>TRBJ1-1|TRBV6-5
CASSYVGTGGTEAFF
>TRBJ1-5|TRBV15
CATSRERRQPQHF
>TRBJ2-7|TRBV7-3
CASSWVLAGGSYEQYF
>TRBJ1-2|TRBV7-9
CASSLGLRTYGYTF
>TRBJ2-3|TRBV28
CASSLELAGYATDTQYF
>TRBJ1-5|TRBV19
CASSNNQPQHF
>TRBJ1-6|TRBV4-1
CASSLKREGTGYNSPLHF
>TRBJ2-1|TRBV5-4
CASSAGLAANGALFF
>TRBJ2-2|TRBV6-6
CASSSRGGGELFF
>TRBJ1-5|TRBV19
CASSIGTVPAQHF
>TRBJ1-2|TRBV7-9
CASSLGAVYGYTF
>TRBJ1-6|TRBV19
CASSIGFSSYNSPLHF
>TRBJ2-1|TRBV7-6
CASSSSSDGSYNEQFF
>TRBJ1-6|TRBV28
CASSVMDRARSPLHF
>TRBJ2-5|TRBV9
CASSVGQGGQETQYF
>TRBJ2-3|TRBV28
CASSLLTGVLADTQYF
>TRBJ2-1|TRBV7-9
CASSLARGLVYNEQFF
>TRBJ2-2|TRBV7-9
CASSLFRSLNTGELFF
>TRBJ2-1|TRBV7-2
CASSAGTPSYNEQFF
>TRBJ1-1|TRBV7-2
CASSLAEWEAFF
>TRBJ2-1|TRBV18
CASSPPYNEQFF
>TRBJ1-3|TRBV6-5
CASSYSSGSSGNTIYF
>TRBJ1-5|TRBV9
CASSLSGISNQPQHF
>TRBJ2-3|TRBV9
CASSVGERDTQDTQYF
>TRBJ1-6|TRBV9
CASSRLQGDNSPLHF
>TRBJ1-1|TRBV5-1
CASSLWANTEAFF
>TRBJ1-1|TRBV2
CASSGRGRGTVGAFF
>TRBJ1-5|TRBV5-5
CASSRYDRGRNQPQHF
>TRBJ1-5|TRBV5-5
CASSPGGRDFYSNQPQHF
>TRBJ1-5|TRBV19
CAREKDGAGQPQHF
>TRBJ2-3|TRBV5-1
CASSPRTSDTQYF
>TRBJ2-3|TRBV6-1
CASSERSGLAGTDTQYF
>TRBJ1-2|TRBV10-3
CAIKQARGRESYGYTF